The T cell receptor beta chain under discussion was sequenced for a study of OX40 agonist ivuxolimab in advanced cancers. Study overall: Patients with hepatocellular carcinoma, melanoma, renal cell or head and neck cancer made up the dose-escalation patients.

Study-level findings and limits: Near-lowest levels of clonal expansion characterized partial responders at 0.1-3.0 mg/kg.

The timepoints at which blood was sampled were baseline, cycle 4 day 1, and cycle 7 day 1. This CDR3 region has 13 residues. Germline CDR1 reads SEHNR; CDR2 reads FQNEAQ (reference sequence). Trimming removed 4 bases from V and 6 bases from J, with 12 bases in between. Concerning this clone itself: Its antigen is unidentified.

This table comes from immunoSEQ multiplex PCR, and its TCRdb copy is limited to in-frame clones, with some not included. Among roughly 93,000 clones listed, approximately 80% were seen once. V gene TRBV7-9 combines with J gene TRBJ1-1; D is uncertain. The sequencing used CD4+ or CD8+ T cells sorted from blood, collected in a trial of the OX40 agonist ivuxolimab. The TCR originated in an adult with an advanced solid tumor such as melanoma, head and neck, liver or kidney cancer. CDR3 protein: CASSSEHHSEAFF. CDR3 sequence (DNA): TGTGCCAGCAGCTCGGAGCACCACTCTGAAGCTTTCTTT. Full variable domain (remainder filled in from reference TRBV7-9 and TRBJ1-1): DTGVSQNPRHKITKRGQNVTFRCDPISEHNRLYWYRQTLGQGPEFLTYFQNEAQLEKSRLLSDRFSAERPKGSFSTLEIQRTEQGDSAMYLCASSSEHHSEAFFGQGTRLTVV.